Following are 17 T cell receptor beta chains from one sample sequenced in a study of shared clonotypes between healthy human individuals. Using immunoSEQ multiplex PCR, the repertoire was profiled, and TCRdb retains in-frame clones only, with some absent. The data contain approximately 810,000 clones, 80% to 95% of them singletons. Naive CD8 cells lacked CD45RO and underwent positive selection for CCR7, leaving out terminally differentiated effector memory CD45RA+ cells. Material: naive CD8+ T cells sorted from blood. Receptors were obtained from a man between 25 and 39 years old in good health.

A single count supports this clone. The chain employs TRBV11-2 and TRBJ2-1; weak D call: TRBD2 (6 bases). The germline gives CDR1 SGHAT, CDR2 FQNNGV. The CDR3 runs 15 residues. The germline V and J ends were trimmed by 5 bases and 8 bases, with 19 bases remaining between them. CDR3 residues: CASSLTIGRDYEQFF. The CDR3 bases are TGTGCCAGCAGCCTAACGATTGGCAGGGACTATGAGCAGTTCTTC.

For the CDR3, the DNA is TGCGCCAGCCGCCTAACTGAGTATCTCCAAGAGACCCAGTACTTC. Translating gives CASRLTEYLQETQYF. This chain joins TRBV5-1 and TRBJ2-5; D ambiguous. The CDR3 has 15 residues. In germline, CDR1 is SGHRS, CDR2 YFSETQ. Trimming stripped 7 bases from V and 1 base from J, with 17 bases between. Complete variable domain (other parts from reference TRBV5-1 and TRBJ2-5): KAGVTQTPRYLIKTRGQQVTLSCSPISGHRSVSWYQQTPGQGLQFLFEYFSETQRNKGNFPGRFSGRQFSNSRSEMNVSTLELGDSALYLCASRLTEYLQETQYFGPGTRLLVL.

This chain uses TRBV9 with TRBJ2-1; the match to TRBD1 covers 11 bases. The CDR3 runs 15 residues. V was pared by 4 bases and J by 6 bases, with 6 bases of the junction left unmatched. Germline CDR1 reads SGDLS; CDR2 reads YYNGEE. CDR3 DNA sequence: TGTGCCAGCAGCCTGGGACAGGGGGGCCTCAATGAGCAGTTCTTC. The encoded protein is CASSLGQGGLNEQFF. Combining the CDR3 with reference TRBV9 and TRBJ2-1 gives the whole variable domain DSGVTQTPKHLITATGQRVTLRCSPRSGDLSVYWYQQSLDQGLQFLIQYYNGEERAKGNILERFSAQQFPDLHSELNLSSLELGDSALYFCASSLGQGGLNEQFFGPGTRLTVL.

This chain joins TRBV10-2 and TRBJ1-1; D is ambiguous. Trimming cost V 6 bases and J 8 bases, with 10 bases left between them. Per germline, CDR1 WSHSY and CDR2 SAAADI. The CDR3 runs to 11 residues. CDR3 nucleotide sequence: TGCGCCAGCAGAACAATTGAAGAAGCTTTCTTT. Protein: CASRTIEEAFF.

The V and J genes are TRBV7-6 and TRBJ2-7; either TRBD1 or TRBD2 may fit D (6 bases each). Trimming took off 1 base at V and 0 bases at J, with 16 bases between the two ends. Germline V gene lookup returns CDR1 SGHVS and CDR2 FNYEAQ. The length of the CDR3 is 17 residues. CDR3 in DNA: TGTGCCAGCAGCTTAGATAGAGGGGGAGGATCCTCCTACGAGCAGTACTTC. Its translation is CASSLDRGGGSSYEQYF.

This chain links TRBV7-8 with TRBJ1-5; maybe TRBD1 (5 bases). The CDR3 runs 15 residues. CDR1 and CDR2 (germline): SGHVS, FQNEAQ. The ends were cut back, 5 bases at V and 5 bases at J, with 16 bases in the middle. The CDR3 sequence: CASSRGPRADQPQHF. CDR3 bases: TGTGCCAGCAGCCGGGGCCCTCGGGCCGATCAGCCCCAGCATTTT.

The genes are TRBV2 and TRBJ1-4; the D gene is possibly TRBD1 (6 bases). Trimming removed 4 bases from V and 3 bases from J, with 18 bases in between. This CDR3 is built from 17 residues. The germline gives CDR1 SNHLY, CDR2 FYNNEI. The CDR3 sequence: CASSVAAGVQANEKLFF. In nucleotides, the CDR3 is TGTGCCAGCAGTGTTGCGGCAGGGGTGCAGGCTAATGAAAAACTGTTTTTT.

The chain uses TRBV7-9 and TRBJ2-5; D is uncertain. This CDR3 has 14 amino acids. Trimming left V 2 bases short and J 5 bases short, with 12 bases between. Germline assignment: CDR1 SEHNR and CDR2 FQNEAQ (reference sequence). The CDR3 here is CASSLLTSTETQYF. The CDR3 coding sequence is TGTGCCAGCAGCTTACTGACAAGCACGGAGACCCAGTACTTC.

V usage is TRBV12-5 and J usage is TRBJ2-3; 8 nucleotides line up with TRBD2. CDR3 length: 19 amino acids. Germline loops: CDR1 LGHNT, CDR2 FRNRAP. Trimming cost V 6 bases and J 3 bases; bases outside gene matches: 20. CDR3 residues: CASGFYGGRPSGSTDTQYF. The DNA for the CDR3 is TGTGCTAGTGGCTTCTACGGGGGCCGTCCAAGCGGGAGTACAGATACGCAGTATTTT. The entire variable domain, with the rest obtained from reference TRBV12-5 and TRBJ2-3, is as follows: DARVTQTPRHKVTEMGQEVTMRCQPILGHNTVFWYRQTMMQGLELLAYFRNRAPLDDSGMPKDRFSAEMPDATLATLKIQPSEPRDSAVYFCASGFYGGRPSGSTDTQYFGPGTRLTVL.

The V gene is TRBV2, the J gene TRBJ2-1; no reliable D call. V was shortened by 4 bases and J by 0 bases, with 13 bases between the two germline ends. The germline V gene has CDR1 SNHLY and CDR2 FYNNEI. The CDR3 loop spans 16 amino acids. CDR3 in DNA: TGTGCCAGCAGTGTGGACCAACTAAGCTCCTACAATGAGCAGTTCTTC. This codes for CASSVDQLSSYNEQFF.

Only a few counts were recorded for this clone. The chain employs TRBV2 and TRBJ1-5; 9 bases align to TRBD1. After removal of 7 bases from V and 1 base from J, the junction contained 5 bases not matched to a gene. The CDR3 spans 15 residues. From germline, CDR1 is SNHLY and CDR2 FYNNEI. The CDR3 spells CASNLGQGSNQPQHF. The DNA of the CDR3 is TGTGCCAGCAACCTGGGACAGGGCAGCAATCAGCCCCAGCATTTT.

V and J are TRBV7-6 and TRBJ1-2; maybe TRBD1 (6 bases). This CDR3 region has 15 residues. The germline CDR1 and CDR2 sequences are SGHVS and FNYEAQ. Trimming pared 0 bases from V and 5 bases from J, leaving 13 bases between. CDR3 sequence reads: CASSLADGGEYGYTF. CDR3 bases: TGTGCCAGCAGCTTAGCCGACGGGGGCGAATATGGCTACACCTTC.

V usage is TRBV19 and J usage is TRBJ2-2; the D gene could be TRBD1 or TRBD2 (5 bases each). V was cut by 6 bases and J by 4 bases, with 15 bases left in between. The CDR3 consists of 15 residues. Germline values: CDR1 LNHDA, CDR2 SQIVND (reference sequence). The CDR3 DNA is TGTGCCAGTAGGGGGGTTAGTTTCAGCACCGGGGAGCTGTTTTTT. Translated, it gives CASRGVSFSTGELFF.

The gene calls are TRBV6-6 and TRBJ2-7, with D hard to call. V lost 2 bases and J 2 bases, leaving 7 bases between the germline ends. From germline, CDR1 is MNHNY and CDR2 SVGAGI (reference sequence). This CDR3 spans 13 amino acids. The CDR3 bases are TGTGCCAGCAGTTACGTAGGGACCTACGAGCAGTACTTC. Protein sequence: CASSYVGTYEQYF.

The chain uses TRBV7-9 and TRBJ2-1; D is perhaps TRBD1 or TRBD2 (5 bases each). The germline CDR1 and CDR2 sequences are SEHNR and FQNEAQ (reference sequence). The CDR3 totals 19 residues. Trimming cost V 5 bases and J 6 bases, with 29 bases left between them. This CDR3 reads CASSHTSRPLGETSNEQFF. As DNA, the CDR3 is TGTGCCAGCAGCCATACTTCCCGACCTCTGGGGGAAACAAGCAATGAGCAGTTCTTC.

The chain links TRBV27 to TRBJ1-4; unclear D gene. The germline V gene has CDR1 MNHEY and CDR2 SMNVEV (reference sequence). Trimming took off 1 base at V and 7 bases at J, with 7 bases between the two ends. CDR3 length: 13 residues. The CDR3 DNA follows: TGTGCCAGCAGTTTATGGTCAGGTGAAAAACTGTTTTTT. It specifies CASSLWSGEKLFF.

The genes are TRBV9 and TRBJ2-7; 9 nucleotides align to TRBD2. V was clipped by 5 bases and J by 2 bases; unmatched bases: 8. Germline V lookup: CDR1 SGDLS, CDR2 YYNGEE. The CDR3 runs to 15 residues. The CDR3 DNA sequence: TGTGCCAGCAGTGACGGGCTAGCGGGACCCTACGAGCAGTACTTC. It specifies CASSDGLAGPYEQYF. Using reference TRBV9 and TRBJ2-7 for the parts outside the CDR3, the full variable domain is DSGVTQTPKHLITATGQRVTLRCSPRSGDLSVYWYQQSLDQGLQFLIQYYNGEERAKGNILERFSAQQFPDLHSELNLSSLELGDSALYFCASSDGLAGPYEQYFGPGTRLTVT.